This T cell receptor beta chain was recovered during a study of blood T cell repertoires in COVID-19. The overall study: Samples taken during acute and convalescent COVID-19 were collected in the United States, Italy and Spain.

In the original processing: Researchers report that nucleated cell counts were estimated from reference gene primer amplification. The data were produced by immunoSEQ multiplex PCR, yet TCRdb's version contains in-frame clones alone and is incomplete. The DNA gave D and trimming, while V, J and clone size come from that table. The sample has about 220,000 clones, roughly 87% seen once; the top ten hold over 1.5%. Material for sequencing was peripheral blood. The TCR comes from a middle-aged man with active or convalescent COVID-19.

The CDR3 sequence: CASSTEPASGMRGTDTQYF. CDR3 coding DNA: TGTGCCAGCAGCACCGAACCGGCTAGCGGGATGAGGGGCACAGATACGCAGTATTTT. The chain employs TRBV9 and TRBJ2-3; 9 nucleotides match TRBD2. The CDR3 consists of 19 residues. V shed 4 bases and J 1 base; nucleotides not matched to a gene: 16. Germline lookup yields CDR1 SGDLS and CDR2 YYNGEE.